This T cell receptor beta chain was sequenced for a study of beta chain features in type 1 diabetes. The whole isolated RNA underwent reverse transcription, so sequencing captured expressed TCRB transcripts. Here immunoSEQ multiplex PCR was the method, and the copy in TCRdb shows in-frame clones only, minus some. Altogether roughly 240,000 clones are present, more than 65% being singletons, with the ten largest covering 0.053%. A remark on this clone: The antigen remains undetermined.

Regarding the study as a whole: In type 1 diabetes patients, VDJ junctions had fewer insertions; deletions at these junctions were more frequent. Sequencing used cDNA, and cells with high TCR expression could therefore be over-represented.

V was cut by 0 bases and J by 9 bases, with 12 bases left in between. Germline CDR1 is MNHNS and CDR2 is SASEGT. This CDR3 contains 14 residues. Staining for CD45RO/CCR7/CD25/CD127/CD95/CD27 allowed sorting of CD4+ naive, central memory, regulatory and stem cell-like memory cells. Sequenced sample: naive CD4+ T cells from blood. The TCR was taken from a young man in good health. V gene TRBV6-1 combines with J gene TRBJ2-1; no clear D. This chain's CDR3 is CASSEAIGSREQFF. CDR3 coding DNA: TGTGCCAGCAGTGAAGCGATAGGCTCGCGTGAGCAGTTCTTC.